This passage covers 13 T cell receptor beta chains from one sample sequenced in a study of high-grade serous ovarian cancer treatment subgroups. Sequenced by immunoSEQ multiplex PCR; TCRdb stores in-frame clones only, minus some. The data show 15,000 to 20,000 clones, 73% seen once. Tumor tissue was taken before any definitive surgery or chemotherapy was given. The source material was tumor tissue. The receptors were sampled from a human donor with high-grade serous ovarian cancer.

The chain recombines TRBV5-1 with TRBJ2-7; the D is unclear. CDR1 and CDR2 from the germline V gene are SGHRS and YFSETQ. CDR3 length equals 14 residues. Trimming shortened V by 0 bases and J by 3 bases, and 10 bases separated the two germline ends. The CDR3 region has the DNA TGCGCCAGCAGCTTGGTGCCAGACCACTACGAGCAGTACTTC. Its translation: CASSLVPDHYEQYF.

The chain joins TRBV6-6 to TRBJ1-1; no firm D call. CDR3 length equals 11 residues. The V gene's germline CDR1 is MNHNY and CDR2 SVGAGI (reference sequence). Deletions cut 8 bases from V and 8 bases from J, with 12 bases between. The CDR3 reads CASAFGREAFF. Written as DNA, the CDR3 is TGTGCCAGCGCATTTGGCCGGGAAGCTTTCTTT.

The chain joins TRBV5-1 to TRBJ2-3, with D unclear. The CDR3 loop spans 14 amino acids. The germline gives CDR1 SGHRS, CDR2 YFSETQ. With 4 bases removed from V and 0 bases from J, the gap between germline ends came to 9 bases. CDR3 protein: CASSQQSSTDTQYF. The CDR3 nucleotides read TGCGCCAGCAGCCAACAGAGTAGCACAGATACGCAGTATTTT.

The chain uses TRBV5-8 and TRBJ2-5; TRBD1 agrees at 8 bases. This CDR3 contains 13 residues. Germline loops: CDR1 SGHTS, CDR2 YDEGEE. Trimming removed 4 bases from V and 4 bases from J; junction bases left unmatched: 3. The CDR3 sequence is CASSRDRRETQYF. CDR3 DNA: TGTGCCAGCAGCCGGGACAGGAGAGAGACCCAGTACTTC.

In DNA form, the CDR3 reads TGTGCCAGCAGCCAACGGGGGGCAAATACGCAGTATTTT. Amino acids: CASSQRGANTQYF. The chain uses TRBV5-6 and TRBJ2-3; a possible D gene is TRBD2 (7 bases). The CDR3 is 13 amino acids. The germline V gene has CDR1 SGHDT and CDR2 YYEEEE. With 4 bases removed from V and 7 bases from J, the gap between germline ends came to 13 bases.

This CDR3 reads CASSLAGGKETQYF. In DNA, the CDR3 is TGTGCCAGCAGCTTAGCGGGAGGGAAAGAGACCCAGTACTTC. The chain carries TRBV11-2 and TRBJ2-5; the match to TRBD2 covers 8 bases. This CDR3 region has 14 residues. Germline values: CDR1 SGHAT, CDR2 FQNNGV. The ends lost 1 base at V and 3 bases at J; junction bases unmatched: 1. Drawing the rest from reference TRBV11-2 and TRBJ2-5, the complete variable domain is EAGVAQSPRYKIIEKRQSVAFWCNPISGHATLYWYQQILGQGPKLLIQFQNNGVVDDSQLPKDRFSAERLKGVDSTLKIQPAKLEDSAVYLCASSLAGGKETQYFGPGTRLLVL.

The chain has TRBV15 and TRBJ2-3; D possibly corresponds to TRBD2 (6 bases). CDR1 and CDR2 (germline): LNHNV, YYDKDF (reference sequence). V was cut by 5 bases and J by 5 bases, with 20 bases left in between. This CDR3 is 16 amino acids long. CDR3 loop: CATSLLTGAGGDTQYF. The CDR3 DNA is TGTGCCACCAGCCTCCTCACCGGGGCCGGGGGAGATACGCAGTATTTT.

The gene calls are TRBV7-8 and TRBJ2-7; the D gene is possibly TRBD1 (5 bases). Germline V gene sequence: CDR1 SGHVS, CDR2 FQNEAQ. There are 14 residues in the CDR3. Trimming removed 5 bases from V and 3 bases from J, with 14 bases in between. CDR3 coding DNA: TGTGCCAGCAGCGCAGAGACAGCCAGCTACGAGCAGTACTTC. Protein: CASSAETASYEQYF.

The chain couples TRBV7-2 to TRBJ2-2, with TRBD2 matching 7 bases. The junction had 5 bases not matched to a gene; V was cut back by 1 base and J by 3 bases. Germline CDR1 is SGHTA and CDR2 is FQGNSA. This CDR3 region has 16 residues. Written as DNA, the CDR3 is TGTGCCAGCAGCTTAGGGGTGCGGGGGTACACCGGGGAGCTGTTTTTT. This gives the protein CASSLGVRGYTGELFF.

V usage is TRBV7-2 and J usage is TRBJ2-7; D unresolved. Trimming shortened V by 1 base and J by 3 bases, and 7 bases separated the two germline ends. Germline CDR1 SGHTA, CDR2 FQGNSA. The length of the CDR3 is 13 residues. This chain's CDR3 is CASSLVGNYEQYF. In nucleotides, the CDR3 is TGTGCCAGCAGCTTAGTTGGGAACTACGAGCAGTACTTC.

The chain employs TRBV11-1 and TRBJ2-7; no reliable D call. This CDR3 region has 13 residues. CDR1 is SGHAT and CDR2 is FQDESV in the germline V gene (reference sequence). Trimming cost V 1 base and J 5 bases, with 9 bases left between them. CDR3 amino acids: CASSLVKFNEQYF. In DNA, the CDR3 is TGTGCCAGCAGCTTAGTAAAGTTCAACGAGCAGTACTTC.

This chain joins TRBV30 and TRBJ2-1; 9 nucleotides line up with TRBD2. The CDR3 contains 15 residues. Germline V lookup: CDR1 GTSNPN, CDR2 SVGIG (reference sequence). V trimming: 0 bases; J trimming: 6 bases; junction bases outside the gene matches: 6. CDR3 in amino acids: CAWSVSSGDLNEQFF. In DNA form, the CDR3 reads TGTGCCTGGAGTGTCTCTAGCGGGGACCTCAATGAGCAGTTCTTC. Based on the CDR3 plus reference TRBV30 and TRBJ2-1, the full variable domain is SQTIHQWPATLVQPVGSPLSLECTVEGTSNPNLYWYRQAAGRGLQLLFYSVGIGQISSEVPQNLSASRPQDRQFILSSKKLLLSDSGFYLCAWSVSSGDLNEQFFGPGTRLTVL.

This clone was seen only a few times. The chain couples TRBV6-6 to TRBJ1-5; D is undetermined. The germline CDR1 and CDR2 sequences are MNHNY and SVGAGI (reference sequence). The CDR3 is made up of 12 amino acids. Deletions cut 8 bases from V and 4 bases from J, with 9 bases between. DNA for the CDR3: TGTGCCAGCCAATTGGGGAATCAGCCCCAGCATTTT. This translates into CASQLGNQPQHF.